These 20 T cell receptor beta chains originate from one sample sequenced in a study of shared clonotypes between healthy human individuals. Clones were read by immunoSEQ multiplex PCR, and TCRdb kept only the in-frame ones, dropping some. The table shows fewer than 600,000 clones, with 75% to 85% occurring only once. The sequenced sample consisted of PBMCs. The source is a woman aged 40 to 50 in good health. Some clones in this sample may be carry-over from other donors' samples.

In nucleotides, the CDR3 is TGTGCCAGCAGCTTGGGCGCGCAGGGCACTCAGCCCCAGCATTTT. Its translation: CASSLGAQGTQPQHF. The chain recombines TRBV5-6 with TRBJ1-5; TRBD1 might be the D (5 bases). Trimming took off 0 bases at V and 6 bases at J, with 13 bases between the two ends. This CDR3 is built from 15 residues. CDR1 and CDR2 (germline): SGHDT, YYEEEE.

J is TRBJ2-7 and V is TRBV7-9; 9 bases map to TRBD1. There are 15 residues in the CDR3. Germline values: CDR1 SEHNR, CDR2 FQNEAQ (reference sequence). Trimming cost V 4 bases and J 3 bases; bases outside gene matches: 7. The DNA for the CDR3 is TGTGCCAGCAGCTGGGGGACAGGGTCTGTCTACGAGCAGTACTTC. Translating gives CASSWGTGSVYEQYF.

The rearrangement uses TRBV4-2 and TRBJ1-6; 7 nucleotides line up with TRBD1. The CDR3 length is 14 residues. Germline V gives CDR1 LGHNA, CDR2 YNFKEQ. After removal of 3 bases from V and 4 bases from J, the junction contained 0 bases not matched to a gene. The CDR3 loop reads CASSQGQYNSPLHF. The CDR3, as DNA: TGTGCCAGCAGCCAGGGACAGTATAATTCACCCCTCCACTTT.

The chain has TRBV28 and TRBJ1-5; no definite D call. The germline gives CDR1 MDHEN, CDR2 SYDVKM. The CDR3 is 12 amino acids. V lost 5 bases and J 4 bases, leaving 6 bases between the germline ends. The CDR3 sequence: CASSPYNQPQHF. DNA of the CDR3: TGTGCCAGCAGTCCGTATAATCAGCCCCAGCATTTT.

The CDR3 is CASSVGTANTGELFF. Written as DNA, the CDR3 is TGCGCCAGCAGCGTAGGAACCGCGAACACCGGGGAGCTGTTTTTT. The chain has TRBV5-1 and TRBJ2-2; D gene ambiguous. V was pared by 4 bases and J by 0 bases, with 10 bases between. The CDR3 covers 15 residues. Germline V CDR1 and CDR2: SGHRS, YFSETQ.

J is TRBJ2-7 and V is TRBV19; 7 nucleotides align to TRBD1. The V and J ends lost 4 bases and 11 bases, in that order; junction bases with no gene match: 20. This CDR3 spans 16 amino acids. Germline CDR1 LNHDA, CDR2 SQIVND (reference sequence). CDR3 protein: CASSTRQGTGTISKYF. The CDR3 DNA reads as TGTGCCAGTAGTACCCGACAGGGTACTGGTACGATTTCGAAGTACTTC.

The rearrangement joins TRBV27 to TRBJ2-3; D is possibly TRBD1 or TRBD2 (6 bases each). The length of the CDR3 is 15 residues. V lost 10 bases to trimming and J lost 3 bases, with 20 bases between them. Germline V gives CDR1 MNHEY, CDR2 SMNVEV (reference sequence). This CDR3 is CATAGTRGPTDTQYF. DNA of the CDR3: TGTGCCACAGCGGGTACCAGGGGACCGACAGATACGCAGTATTTT.

This clone has only one observation. CDR3 protein: CASRPLAAPGTDTQYF. CDR3 DNA: TGTGCCAGCAGGCCTCTAGCGGCGCCTGGCACAGATACGCAGTATTTT. The chain uses TRBV5-4 and TRBJ2-3; 7 positions match TRBD2. Germline trimming cut 5 bases from V and 1 base from J; bases unmatched to any gene: 10. Germline lookup yields CDR1 SGHNT and CDR2 YYREEE (reference sequence). The CDR3 consists of 16 residues.

The chain couples TRBV18 to TRBJ2-2; 10 bases map to TRBD2. Germline V gene lookup returns CDR1 KGHSH and CDR2 LQKENI. With 3 bases clipped from V and 5 bases from J, the junction kept 6 bases outside the gene matches. The CDR3 is 16 residues long. CDR3 in DNA: TGTGCCAGCTCACCCCGGACTAGCGGAATAACCGGGGAGCTGTTTTTT. Amino acids: CASSPRTSGITGELFF.

The chain recombines TRBV18 with TRBJ1-1; no reliable D call. This CDR3 is 14 amino acids long. V gave up 2 bases and J gave up 0 bases, with 7 bases separating them. The germline V gene has CDR1 KGHSH and CDR2 LQKENI. The CDR3 protein is CASSPASLNTEAFF. CDR3 sequence (DNA): TGTGCCAGCTCACCAGCCAGCCTGAACACTGAAGCTTTCTTT.

About this clone itself: Sequence at one end of the junction differs from germline and may be a read error. V is TRBV18 and J is TRBJ1-2, with TRBD1 as a possible D gene (5 bases). The CDR3 extends over 13 amino acids. Germline lookup yields CDR1 KGHSH and CDR2 LQKENI. In nucleotides, the CDR3 is TGTGCCAGCTCACCACCGGCTGGACACGCGGCGTTCTTC. Translated, it gives CASSPPAGHAAFF.

This chain links TRBV6-6 with TRBJ2-7; 7 nucleotides align to TRBD2. Germline V gene sequence: CDR1 MNHNY, CDR2 SVGAGI (reference sequence). The CDR3 length is 15 residues. With V trimmed by 6 bases and J by 5 bases, 13 bases remained unmatched. CDR3 residues: CASRKKATRGDEQYF. In nucleotides, the CDR3 is TGTGCCAGCAGAAAAAAAGCAACCCGGGGGGACGAGCAGTACTTC.

This clone was seen once. This sample includes further DNA sequences coding for the same CDR3. V gene TRBV28 combines with J gene TRBJ2-7; D gene ambiguous. Germline CDR1 and CDR2: MDHEN and SYDVKM. The germline V and J ends were trimmed by 6 bases and 2 bases, with 5 bases remaining between them. The CDR3 loop spans 11 amino acids. The DNA for the CDR3 is TGTGCCAGCAGGACCCCCTACGAGCAGTACTTC. Translated: CASRTPYEQYF.

V gene TRBV7-9 combines with J gene TRBJ2-3; no reliable D call. CDR3 length: 13 residues. From germline, CDR1 is SEHNR and CDR2 FQNEAQ (reference sequence). V lost 5 bases, J lost 2 bases, and 8 bases lay in between. The CDR3 DNA reads as TGTGCCAGCAGCACGGACCCCACAGATACGCAGTATTTT. Encoded protein: CASSTDPTDTQYF.

A few counts support this clone. V gene TRBV5-4 combines with J gene TRBJ2-7, with TRBD2 identical over 8 bases. V dropped 4 bases and J dropped 5; count of bases not matched to a gene: 8. This CDR3 spans 14 amino acids. In germline, CDR1 is SGHNT, CDR2 YYREEE (reference sequence). The CDR3 coding sequence is TGTGCCAGCAGCGTAACCGGGACTAGGAACGAGCAGTACTTC. It encodes CASSVTGTRNEQYF.

This chain uses TRBV5-4 with TRBJ2-2; D gene ambiguous. The CDR3 spans 13 residues. Trimming shortened V by 0 bases and J by 4 bases, and 4 bases separated the two germline ends. The germline gives CDR1 SGHNT, CDR2 YYREEE (reference sequence). CDR3 sequence reads: CASSLDGTGELFF. The CDR3 DNA follows: TGTGCCAGCAGCTTGGACGGCACCGGGGAGCTGTTTTTT. Full variable domain (rest looked up from reference TRBV5-4 and TRBJ2-2): ETGVTQSPTHLIKTRGQQVTLRCSSQSGHNTVSWYQQALGQGPQFIFQYYREEENGRGNFPPRFSGLQFPNYSSELNVNALELDDSALYLCASSLDGTGELFFGEGSRLTVL.

This rearrangement joins TRBV4-3 to TRBJ1-2; D is ambiguous. Germline V gene sequence: CDR1 LGHNA, CDR2 YSLEER. This CDR3 contains 14 residues. V was trimmed by 2 bases and J by 4 bases, leaving 11 bases between them. The DNA for the CDR3 is TGCGCCAGCAGCCAATCCAGAAACCTCTATGGCTACACCTTC. This translates into CASSQSRNLYGYTF.

V gene TRBV7-3 combines with J gene TRBJ2-5; 7 nucleotides align to TRBD2. V trimming: 6 bases; J trimming: 0 bases; junction bases outside the gene matches: 4. This CDR3 is built from 14 residues. Germline CDR1 SGHTA, CDR2 FQGTGA. The CDR3 sequence is CASRPSGNQETQYF. CDR3 DNA: TGTGCCAGCAGGCCCAGCGGGAACCAAGAGACCCAGTACTTC.

V is TRBV2 and J is TRBJ2-1; TRBD2 matches 11 bases. The CDR3 runs 16 residues. Trimming took 6 bases from V and 0 from J; bases not matched to a gene: 4. CDR1 is SNHLY and CDR2 is FYNNEI in the germline V gene. In nucleotides, the CDR3 is TGTGCCAGCAGGGGGACTAGCGGTAGCTCCTACAATGAGCAGTTCTTC. This codes for CASRGTSGSSYNEQFF.

The chain recombines TRBV10-3 with TRBJ2-3, with 7 positions matching TRBD2. The CDR3 totals 14 residues. In germline, CDR1 is ENHRY, CDR2 SYGVKD. Germline trimming cut 4 bases from V and 2 bases from J; bases unmatched to any gene: 3. The CDR3 nucleotides read TGTGCCATCAGTGGCAGCGGGACCACAGATACGCAGTATTTT. Translated: CAISGSGTTDTQYF.